The 30 T cell receptor beta chains below all came from one sample that was sequenced in a study of control samples from healthy donors and cancer patients (dated by TCRdb to 2020 to 2021). Libraries were built with the immunoSEQ multiplex PCR assay. Entries here come from immuneACCESS through TCRdb and include only in-frame sequences with V and J called. Some clones fail to appear in such tables; in the studies checked, an unresolved V gene covers under half of the shortfall, and the cause of the remainder is unknown. Here the sample has 100,000 to 150,000 clones; roughly 91% occur a single time. The ten largest account for about 1.5% of the sample. Sequencing used PBMCs. All receptors derive from a man aged 45-65 years with head and neck cancer.

This sequence joins TRBV27 and TRBJ2-1, with TRBD2 identical over 12 bases. The germline CDR1 and CDR2 sequences are MNHEY and SMNVEV (reference sequence). The CDR3 contains 16 residues. With V trimmed by 5 bases and J by 1 base, 3 bases remained unmatched. CDR3 in amino acids: CASSRTSGGSYNEQFF. CDR3 nucleotide sequence: TGTGCCAGCAGTCGTACTAGCGGGGGGTCCTACAATGAGCAGTTCTTC.

The J gene is TRBJ2-2, the V gene TRBV3-1 (or the pseudogene TRBV3-2), with TRBD2 matching over 13 bases. CDR1 is LGHDT, CDR2 YNNKEL, per germline (reference sequence). The trim removed 10 bases at V and 7 bases at J, leaving 6 bases unmatched. CDR3 length: 14 amino acids. In DNA form, the CDR3 reads TGTGCCACCCTGGGACTAGCGGGGAACGGGGAGCTGTTTTTT. This gives the protein CATLGLAGNGELFF.

The J gene is TRBJ1-1, the V gene TRBV5-1; tentatively, D is TRBD1 (6 bases). The CDR3 is made up of 13 amino acids. V was trimmed by 9 bases and J by 0 bases, leaving 12 bases between them. Germline V CDR1 and CDR2: SGHRS, YFSETQ. CDR3 region: CATRTALNTEAFF. CDR3 bases: TGCGCCACCAGGACAGCGTTGAACACTGAAGCTTTCTTT.

The V gene is TRBV2, the J gene TRBJ2-1; 10 positions agree with TRBD2. Germline CDR1 SNHLY, CDR2 FYNNEI. The junction had 8 bases not matched to a gene; V was cut back by 3 bases and J by 6 bases. The CDR3 contains 16 residues. Here the CDR3 DNA reads TGTGCCAGCAGTGACCTTGGCATAGCGGGGGGCAATGAGCAGTTCTTC. It codes for CASSDLGIAGGNEQFF.

The chain links TRBV7-2 to TRBJ2-3; perhaps D is TRBD1 or TRBD2 (6 bases each). From germline, CDR1 is SGHTA and CDR2 FQGNSA. Trimming left V 5 bases short and J 9 bases short, with 24 bases between. This CDR3 has 16 residues. CDR3 DNA: TGTGCCAGCAGCCACCGTAGGTTGGGGGGCCGCGGGACGCAGTATTTT. Protein: CASSHRRLGGRGTQYF.

The CDR3 sequence: CASSLEVRKGYTF. The CDR3 bases are TGCGCCAGCAGCTTGGAGGTCCGAAAAGGCTACACCTTC. The genes are TRBV5-1 and TRBJ1-2; D is undetermined. The germline gives CDR1 SGHRS, CDR2 YFSETQ. Trimming cost V 0 bases and J 8 bases, with 11 bases left between them. The CDR3 contains 13 residues.

J is TRBJ2-2 and V is TRBV5-4; D is perhaps TRBD1 (5 bases). Germline assignment: CDR1 SGHNT and CDR2 YYREEE (reference sequence). The length of the CDR3 is 16 residues. Trimming took 5 bases from V and 0 from J, leaving 14 bases between them. Written as DNA, the CDR3 is TGTGCCAGCAGACGGTCGGACAACGCGAACACCGGGGAGCTGTTTTTT. Translating it yields CASRRSDNANTGELFF.

The gene calls are TRBV6-5 and TRBJ2-3; 8 nucleotides agree with TRBD2. Looked up from germline, CDR1 is MNHEY and CDR2 is SVGAGI. The CDR3 contains 14 residues. The V segment lost 6 bases and the J segment 3 bases; nucleotides outside the gene matches: 5. Here the CDR3 reads CASRRGGGTDTQYF. The CDR3 nucleotides read TGTGCCAGCAGACGGGGGGGTGGGACAGATACGCAGTATTTT.

This clone was seen just once. This chain links TRBV11-2 with TRBJ2-7, with D possibly being TRBD2 (5 bases). The CDR3 has 14 residues. Germline loops: CDR1 SGHAT, CDR2 FQNNGV. Trimming removed 7 bases at V and 2 bases at J, with 15 bases between. Here the CDR3 reads CASTQTGVPYEQYF. The CDR3 DNA sequence: TGTGCCAGCACCCAAACCGGGGTGCCCTACGAGCAGTACTTC.

This rearrangement joins TRBV18 to TRBJ2-1, with TRBD1 matching over 9 bases. V gave up 0 bases and J gave up 7 bases; unmatched junction bases: 7. CDR1 is KGHSH and CDR2 is LQKENI in the germline V gene. The CDR3 consists of 16 residues. DNA for the CDR3: TGTGCCAGCTCACCACCCGGGACAGGGTTTAAGAATGAGCAGTTCTTC. Protein product: CASSPPGTGFKNEQFF.

The chain links TRBV18 to TRBJ1-6, with D possibly matching TRBD1 (6 bases). The germline gives CDR1 KGHSH, CDR2 LQKENI. The germline V and J ends were trimmed by 0 bases and 3 bases, with 12 bases remaining between them. The CDR3 is 17 residues long. CDR3 in DNA: TGTGCCAGCTCACCACCGGGCGGGGGCAACTATAATTCACCCCTCCACTTT. Its protein is CASSPPGGGNYNSPLHF.

The rearrangement joins TRBV6-2 or TRBV6-3 to TRBJ1-2; 8 nucleotides align to TRBD1. The CDR3 sequence is 15 residues long. CDR1 is MNHEY, CDR2 SVGEGT, per germline. J was trimmed by 8 bases and V by 5 bases; bases with no gene match: 13. The CDR3 spells CASSPPSDRVGGYTF. Here the CDR3 DNA reads TGTGCCAGCAGTCCACCTTCGGACAGGGTAGGAGGCTACACCTTC.

The V gene is TRBV2, the J gene TRBJ2-1; no reliable D call. Looked up from germline, CDR1 is SNHLY and CDR2 is FYNNEI. The CDR3 is 14 amino acids. Deletions cut 3 bases from V and 4 bases from J, with 10 bases between. CDR3 protein: CASSDGLDYNEQFF. CDR3 sequence (DNA): TGTGCCAGCAGTGATGGGCTGGATTACAATGAGCAGTTCTTC.

This clone turned up a few times. This chain links TRBV28 with TRBJ2-1, with D perhaps given as TRBD1 or TRBD2 (5 bases each). Germline values: CDR1 MDHEN, CDR2 SYDVKM. V was clipped by 6 bases and J by 6 bases, with 9 bases between them. The CDR3 covers 12 residues. The CDR3 region has the DNA TGTGCCAGCAGCATTGGGGGCAATGAGCAGTTCTTC. Translated: CASSIGGNEQFF.

The chain links TRBV18 to TRBJ2-7; D may be TRBD2 (6 bases). Trimming removed 3 bases at V and 5 bases at J, with 11 bases between. Germline loops: CDR1 KGHSH, CDR2 LQKENI. The CDR3 consists of 13 residues. The CDR3 bases are TGTGCCAGCTCACCGGGGGGATGGCACGAGCAGTACTTC. Its protein is CASSPGGWHEQYF. The complete variable domain, with remaining parts taken from reference TRBV18 and TRBJ2-7, reads NAGVMQNPRHLVRRRGQEARLRCSPMKGHSHVYWYRQLPEEGLKFMVYLQKENIIDESGMPKERFSAEFPKEGPSILRIQQVVRGDSAAYFCASSPGGWHEQYFGPGTRLTVT.

This clone was detected only once. In nucleotides, the CDR3 is TGTGCCAGCAGCCGAACAGATACGCAGTATTTT. Translated: CASSRTDTQYF. The V call is TRBV6-2 or TRBV6-3, the J call TRBJ2-3, with D unresolved. The CDR3 runs to 11 residues. V lost 6 bases to trimming and J lost 3 bases, with 4 bases between them. CDR1 MNHEY and CDR2 SVGEGT come from the germline V gene.

The count of this clone is one. This chain uses TRBV25-1 with TRBJ1-1; D remains ambiguous. The CDR3 has 14 amino acids. The germline V and J ends were trimmed by 6 bases and 4 bases, with 15 bases remaining between them. CDR1 and CDR2 from the germline V gene are MGHDK and SYGVNS. The CDR3 region is CASSDQNRRTEAFF. The DNA of the CDR3 is TGTGCCAGCAGCGACCAAAACCGACGCACTGAAGCTTTCTTT.

This rearrangement joins TRBV4-3 to TRBJ2-2; 7 bases are a match to TRBD2. V lost 4 bases, J lost 4 bases, and 15 bases stayed unmatched. The CDR3 is made up of 18 amino acids. CDR1 is LGHNA and CDR2 is YSLEER in the germline V gene. The CDR3 DNA sequence: TGCGCCAGCAGCCGCCCGCCCACTAGCGCCCGAAGCACCGGGGAGCTGTTTTTT. Translation gives CASSRPPTSARSTGELFF.

This sequence joins TRBV30 and TRBJ2-4; TRBD1 matches 9 bases. CDR1 and CDR2 (germline): GTSNPN, SVGIG (reference sequence). Trimming removed 4 bases from V and 4 bases from J; junction bases left unmatched: 5. This CDR3 contains 14 residues. CDR3 amino acids: CAWNQGQGKNIQYF. In nucleotides, the CDR3 is TGTGCCTGGAATCAGGGACAGGGAAAAAACATTCAGTACTTC.

This chain uses TRBV7-9 with TRBJ2-7; D might be TRBD1 or TRBD2, each matching 5 bases. V was trimmed by 0 bases and J by 2 bases, leaving 11 bases between them. The CDR3 runs 15 residues. The germline V gene encodes CDR1 SEHNR and CDR2 FQNEAQ (reference sequence). This CDR3 reads CASSLAVRDPYEQYF. The CDR3 bases are TGTGCCAGCAGCTTAGCCGTCAGGGACCCCTACGAGCAGTACTTC. Variable domain in full (rest from reference TRBV7-9 and TRBJ2-7): DTGVSQNPRHKITKRGQNVTFRCDPISEHNRLYWYRQTLGQGPEFLTYFQNEAQLEKSRLLSDRFSAERPKGSFSTLEIQRTEQGDSAMYLCASSLAVRDPYEQYFGPGTRLTVT.

This clone appeared a single time. This chain links TRBV12-3 or TRBV12-4 with TRBJ2-2; D possibly corresponds to TRBD1 (5 bases). The CDR3 runs 12 residues. The ends were cut back, 6 bases at V and 5 bases at J, with 7 bases in the middle. The CDR3 sequence is CASRDITGELFF. CDR3 nucleotide sequence: TGTGCCAGCAGGGACATAACCGGGGAGCTGTTTTTT.

The chain couples TRBV7-8 to TRBJ1-1, with 8 nucleotides matching TRBD1. Germline V CDR1 and CDR2: SGHVS, FQNEAQ. This CDR3 has 14 amino acids. V dropped 5 bases and J dropped 3; count of bases not matched to a gene: 5. CDR3 DNA: TGTGCCAGCAGCATTTCGACAGGGGACACTGAAGCTTTCTTT. Translation: CASSISTGDTEAFF.

The chain uses TRBV27 and TRBJ1-6; 8 bases are shared with TRBD1. The CDR3 is made up of 14 amino acids. V lost 9 bases to trimming and J lost 4 bases; unmatched junction nucleotides: 5. In germline, CDR1 is MNHEY, CDR2 SMNVEV (reference sequence). Here the CDR3 DNA reads TGTGCCAGTCGGGGACAGGCATATAATTCACCCCTCCACTTT. Protein product: CASRGQAYNSPLHF.

V and J are TRBV5-1 and TRBJ2-7, with TRBD2 matching 8 bases. CDR3 size: 16 residues. V was clipped by 4 bases and J by 1 base; unmatched bases: 10. CDR1 and CDR2 from the germline V gene are SGHRS and YFSETQ. This CDR3 is CASSPGTGRGSYEQYF. The CDR3 region has the DNA TGCGCCAGCAGCCCCGGCACCGGGAGGGGATCCTACGAGCAGTACTTC.

The chain links TRBV5-1 to TRBJ1-2; D not certain. V shed 5 bases and J shed 7 bases, with 15 bases lying between them. Germline lookup yields CDR1 SGHRS and CDR2 YFSETQ. The CDR3 extends over 13 amino acids. The CDR3 loop reads CASSSEVGVGYTF. In nucleotides, the CDR3 is TGCGCCAGCAGTTCGGAAGTTGGGGTTGGCTACACCTTC. The full variable domain, with the rest looked up from reference TRBV5-1 and TRBJ1-2, is KAGVTQTPRYLIKTRGQQVTLSCSPISGHRSVSWYQQTPGQGLQFLFEYFSETQRNKGNFPGRFSGRQFSNSRSEMNVSTLELGDSALYLCASSSEVGVGYTFGSGTRLTVV.

The chain's CDR3 is CASTSYRVSYEQYF. The CDR3, as DNA: TGTGCCAGCACCTCCTACAGGGTCTCCTACGAGCAGTACTTC. V usage is TRBV7-2 and J usage is TRBJ2-7; D perhaps matches TRBD1 (6 bases). The CDR3 contains 14 residues. V lost 7 bases, J lost 0 bases, and 13 bases lay in between. Germline values: CDR1 SGHTA, CDR2 FQGNSA.

The genes are TRBV5-1 and TRBJ1-2, with 9 bases identical to TRBD1. J lost 2 bases, V lost 3 bases, and 5 bases had no gene match. The CDR3 is made up of 15 amino acids. The germline CDR1 and CDR2 sequences are SGHRS and YFSETQ. Here the CDR3 reads CASSSGDRENYGYTF. In DNA, the CDR3 is TGCGCCAGCAGCTCGGGGGACAGGGAAAACTATGGCTACACCTTC.

The chain employs TRBV5-1 and TRBJ1-4, with D tentatively TRBD1 (6 bases). V shed 5 bases and J shed 8 bases, with 19 bases lying between them. This CDR3 region has 15 residues. The germline gives CDR1 SGHRS, CDR2 YFSETQ. CDR3 protein: CASRFTGRTEEKLFF. The DNA of the CDR3 is TGCGCCAGCAGGTTCACAGGGAGAACGGAGGAAAAACTGTTTTTT.

The J gene is TRBJ2-2, the V gene TRBV20-1, with TRBD2 matching over 7 bases. This CDR3 has 14 amino acids. Per the germline V gene, CDR1 is DFQATT and CDR2 is SNEGSKA (reference sequence). The V segment lost 3 bases and the J segment 5 bases; nucleotides outside the gene matches: 6. The CDR3 coding sequence is TGCAGTGCTAGTCAGTCAGCGGGGACCGGGGAGCTGTTTTTT. It yields the protein CSASQSAGTGELFF.

This chain links TRBV18 with TRBJ2-3, with D possibly TRBD1 on 5 matching bases. This CDR3 spans 16 amino acids. Trimming took off 4 bases at V and 0 bases at J, with 14 bases between the two ends. The germline V gene encodes CDR1 KGHSH and CDR2 LQKENI. CDR3 amino acids: CASSLLDTSSTDTQYF. CDR3 coding DNA: TGTGCCAGCTCACTTCTGGACACGTCTAGCACAGATACGCAGTATTTT.